Each of the 30 T cell receptor beta chains below was sequenced from the same sample in a study of early T cells in non-severe SARS-CoV-2 infection. TCRdb redid the calling of the 5' RACE reads with MiXCR, one entry per CDR3 protein. The data hold 35,000 to 50,000 distinct CDR3 sequences, with about 25% observed a single time. The sample in question was whole blood, obtained at baseline. The origin of the receptors is an adult who was a healthcare worker with PCR-confirmed SARS-CoV-2 infection or an uninfected control (not recorded which).

This clonotype showed up many times. The CDR3 bases are TGTGCCAGCAGTTTGACAGGGTCAAACACTGAAGCTTTCTTT. It encodes CASSLTGSNTEAFF. The chain combines TRBV12-3 or TRBV12-4 with TRBJ1-1, with 7 bases that match TRBD1. The trim removed 3 bases at V and 2 bases at J, leaving 3 bases unmatched. The CDR3 contains 14 residues.

The chain recombines TRBV7-9 with TRBJ1-1, with D hard to call. Trimming left V 4 bases short and J 0 bases short, with 15 bases between. The CDR3 has 16 residues. Looked up from germline, CDR1 is SEHNR and CDR2 is FQNEAQ (reference sequence). The CDR3 here is CASSSTDAAMNTEAFF. The CDR3 region has the DNA TGTGCCAGCAGCTCCACGGATGCCGCCATGAACACTGAAGCTTTCTTT.

This clonotype occurred a few times. CDR3 nucleotide sequence: TGCAGCGTTGAAGGCAGCCAATACGAGCAGTACTTC. Its protein product is CSVEGSQYEQYF. The V call is TRBV29-1, the J call TRBJ2-7; D ambiguous. The CDR3 extends over 12 amino acids. Germline lookup yields CDR1 SQVTM and CDR2 ANQGSEA. V lost 1 base and J 4 bases, leaving 8 bases between the germline ends.

The genes are TRBV15 and TRBJ1-5, with unresolved D. Looked up from germline, CDR1 is LNHNV and CDR2 is YYDKDF (reference sequence). This CDR3 spans 13 amino acids. V dropped 0 bases and J dropped 2 bases, with 2 bases sitting between them. CDR3 in DNA: TGTGCCACCAGCAGAGAGGGCAATCAGCCCCAGCATTTT. Its protein product is CATSREGNQPQHF.

This clonotype turned up a few times. This CDR3 is CASSLAAVYGYTF. Written as DNA, the CDR3 is TGTGCCAGCAGCTTAGCAGCGGTCTATGGCTACACCTTC. The chain couples TRBV7-2 to TRBJ1-2; D unclear. CDR1 and CDR2 (germline): SGHTA, FQGNSA. V was cut by 0 bases and J by 4 bases, with 6 bases left in between. This CDR3 comprises 13 residues. Variable domain in full (rest from reference TRBV7-2 and TRBJ1-2): GAGVSQSPSNKVTEKGKDVELRCDPISGHTALYWYRQSLGQGLEFLIYFQGNSAPDKSGLPSDRFSAERTGGSVSTLTIQRTQQEDSAVYLCASSLAAVYGYTFGSGTRLTVV.

V usage is TRBV7-8 and J usage is TRBJ1-6, with D perhaps matching TRBD1 (6 bases). V lost 4 bases to trimming and J lost 10 bases, with 14 bases between them. Germline V CDR1 and CDR2: SGHVS, FQNEAQ. This CDR3 region has 14 residues. CDR3 DNA sequence: TGTGCCAGCAGCTCTACAGGGACGGGATCACCCCTCCACTTT. Translation: CASSSTGTGSPLHF. Full variable domain (outside the CDR3, taken from reference TRBV7-8 and TRBJ1-6): GAGVSQSPRYKVAKRGQDVALRCDPISGHVSLFWYQQALGQGPEFLTYFQNEAQLDKSGLPSDRFFAERPEGSVSTLKIQRTQQEDSAVYLCASSSTGTGSPLHFGNGTRLTVT.

A few counts support this clonotype. The rearrangement joins TRBV6-5 to TRBJ2-7, with a possible D match to TRBD1 (7 bases). Germline CDR1 is MNHEY and CDR2 is SVGAGI. The V end lost 5 bases, the J end lost 1 base, and 12 bases lay between the germline ends. The CDR3 totals 14 residues. CDR3 loop: CASSLTGTSYEQYF. The CDR3 DNA reads as TGTGCCAGCAGTCTGACAGGGACTTCCTACGAGCAGTACTTC.

The chain recombines TRBV5-4 with TRBJ2-7; possible D gene TRBD1, 6 bases. The CDR3 loop spans 15 amino acids. Trimming cost V 4 bases and J 0 bases, with 14 bases left between them. Germline V lookup: CDR1 SGHNT, CDR2 YYREEE (reference sequence). The CDR3 reads CASSVDRSTSYEQYF. The CDR3 DNA is TGTGCCAGCAGCGTGGACAGAAGCACCTCCTACGAGCAGTACTTC.

The rearrangement links TRBV5-1 to TRBJ2-7; D tentatively reads TRBD1 or TRBD2 (5 bases each). Germline CDR1 and CDR2: SGHRS and YFSETQ. The CDR3 totals 13 residues. Trimming left V 6 bases short and J 0 bases short, with 10 bases between. In DNA, the CDR3 is TGCGCCAGCACCGGGACGGCCTCCTACGAGCAGTACTTC. Amino acids: CASTGTASYEQYF. Looking up the rest from reference TRBV5-1 and TRBJ2-7 gives the full variable domain: KAGVTQTPRYLIKTRGQQVTLSCSPISGHRSVSWYQQTPGQGLQFLFEYFSETQRNKGNFPGRFSGRQFSNSRSEMNVSTLELGDSALYLCASTGTASYEQYFGPGTRLTVT.

This chain connects TRBV19 to TRBJ1-5; maybe TRBD1 (5 bases). The length of the CDR3 is 16 residues. V lost 4 bases to trimming and J lost 2 bases, with 15 bases between them. Germline V gene lookup returns CDR1 LNHDA and CDR2 SQIVND (reference sequence). CDR3 residues: CASSTIPGPRNQPQHF. In nucleotides, the CDR3 is TGTGCCAGTAGTACAATCCCGGGGCCACGCAATCAGCCCCAGCATTTT.

Only a few counts were recorded for this clonotype. V gene TRBV5-1 combines with J gene TRBJ2-1; D may be TRBD1 or TRBD2 (5 bases each). The CDR3 runs 13 residues. With 4 bases removed from V and 6 bases from J, the gap between germline ends came to 11 bases. The V gene's germline CDR1 is SGHRS and CDR2 YFSETQ. This CDR3 is CASSMPGGNEQFF. The CDR3 DNA sequence: TGCGCCAGCAGCATGCCTGGGGGCAATGAGCAGTTCTTC.

The table lists this clonotype with a count of one. The V call is TRBV18, the J call TRBJ2-5, with D unclear. V was clipped by 2 bases and J by 1 base, with 8 bases between them. Germline CDR1 is KGHSH and CDR2 is LQKENI. This CDR3 has 14 residues. This chain's CDR3 is CASSPGTPQETQYF. CDR3 DNA sequence: TGTGCCAGCTCACCAGGAACCCCCCAAGAGACCCAGTACTTC. The full variable domain, its missing parts supplied by reference TRBV18 and TRBJ2-5, is NAGVMQNPRHLVRRRGQEARLRCSPMKGHSHVYWYRQLPEEGLKFMVYLQKENIIDESGMPKERFSAEFPKEGPSILRIQQVVRGDSAAYFCASSPGTPQETQYFGPGTRLLVL.

This clonotype was seen a few times. V is TRBV30 and J is TRBJ1-4; the D is unclear. V lost 1 base to trimming and J lost 0 bases, with 9 bases between them. The CDR3 covers 15 residues. The germline V gene has CDR1 GTSNPN and CDR2 SVGIG (reference sequence). CDR3 amino acids: CAWSAPRTTNEKLFF. CDR3 nucleotide sequence: TGTGCCTGGAGTGCCCCGAGAACAACTAATGAAAAACTGTTTTTT.

The chain couples TRBV7-6 to TRBJ1-1; the D is unclear. Trimming removed 4 bases from V and 0 bases from J, with 6 bases in between. This CDR3 contains 13 residues. The germline V gene has CDR1 SGHVS and CDR2 FNYEAQ. The CDR3 bases are TGTGCCAGCAGCTCTCCAATGAACACTGAAGCTTTCTTT. Residues: CASSSPMNTEAFF. The full variable domain, its missing parts supplied by reference TRBV7-6 and TRBJ1-1, is GAGVSQSPRYKVTKRGQDVALRCDPISGHVSLYWYRQALGQGPEFLTYFNYEAQQDKSGLPNDRFSAERPEGSISTLTIQRTEQRDSAMYRCASSSPMNTEAFFGQGTRLTVV.

This clonotype was counted between two and nine times. This sequence joins TRBV7-9 and TRBJ2-2, with TRBD1 matching 9 bases. CDR1 and CDR2 (germline): SEHNR, FQNEAQ (reference sequence). After removal of 3 bases from V and 4 bases from J, the junction contained 3 bases not matched to a gene. The CDR3 has 15 residues. CDR3 amino acids: CASSFRTGATGELFF. CDR3 sequence (DNA): TGTGCCAGCAGCTTTAGGACAGGGGCCACCGGGGAGCTGTTTTTT.

In its sample, this clonotype was seen a few times. The V call is TRBV12-3 or TRBV12-4, the J call TRBJ2-7, with 8 bases identical to TRBD1. The V and J ends lost 5 bases and 0 bases, in that order; junction bases with no gene match: 6. The CDR3 spans 15 residues. In DNA, the CDR3 is TGTGCCAGCAGTCCCCGGACAGGGAGCTCCTACGAGCAGTACTTC. Protein sequence: CASSPRTGSSYEQYF.

Ten or more counts support this clonotype. This chain uses TRBV19 with TRBJ2-3, with no clear D. Looked up from germline, CDR1 is LNHDA and CDR2 is SQIVND (reference sequence). The CDR3 sequence is 15 residues long. Trimming removed 1 base from V and 1 base from J, with 9 bases in between. The chain's CDR3 is CASSIGGIRTDTQYF. The CDR3 DNA is TGTGCCAGTAGTATAGGTGGAATTCGCACAGATACGCAGTATTTT.

The chain carries TRBV5-1 and TRBJ2-2; 9 nucleotides align to TRBD1. This CDR3 has 14 amino acids. The J segment lost 4 bases and the V segment lost 8 bases, leaving 6 bases of the junction unmatched. Per the germline V gene, CDR1 is SGHRS and CDR2 is YFSETQ. In DNA, the CDR3 is TGCGCCAGTCTACAGGGGGCGCGCACCGGGGAGCTGTTTTTT. Protein sequence: CASLQGARTGELFF.

This clonotype came up a few times. This rearrangement joins TRBV30 to TRBJ2-7, with D perhaps matching TRBD1 (6 bases). Trimming stripped 3 bases from V and 2 bases from J, with 11 bases between. Germline CDR1 and CDR2: GTSNPN and SVGIG (reference sequence). The CDR3 length is 13 residues. The chain's CDR3 is CAWSPGTTYEQYF. The CDR3 DNA sequence: TGTGCCTGGAGCCCCGGGACAACCTACGAGCAGTACTTC.

This clonotype was detected only a few times. This chain joins TRBV4-3 and TRBJ2-5; 9 positions agree with TRBD2. V lost 4 bases and J lost 0; bases outside the gene matches: 6. The CDR3 is 16 residues long. Per germline, CDR1 LGHNA and CDR2 YSLEER. CDR3 sequence: CASSPDSGGYQETQYF. CDR3 nucleotide sequence: TGCGCCAGCAGCCCAGACAGCGGGGGGTACCAAGAGACCCAGTACTTC.

Remarks on this clonotype: Relative to the germline gene, one junction end is altered; a read error may explain this. In DNA, the CDR3 is TGTGCCATCAGTGATGGGGGCAGGACGGTCTTC. It specifies CAISDGGRTVF. The chain has TRBV10-3 and TRBJ2-1, with D possibly TRBD1 on 6 matching bases. The CDR3 contains 11 residues. Germline V gene sequence: CDR1 ENHRY, CDR2 SYGVKD.

The sample holds a few counts of this clonotype. J is TRBJ1-2 and V is TRBV7-8, with 7 bases matching TRBD1. This CDR3 spans 16 amino acids. Unmatched junction bases numbered 12, after V lost 5 bases and J lost 3 bases. The germline gives CDR1 SGHVS, CDR2 FQNEAQ. CDR3 residues: CASSPLTGPTDYGYTF. DNA of the CDR3: TGTGCCAGCAGCCCACTGACAGGGCCCACCGACTATGGCTACACCTTC.

The chain uses TRBV11-2 and TRBJ2-7; D remains ambiguous. The CDR3 covers 14 residues. Germline assignment: CDR1 SGHAT and CDR2 FQNNGV. The ends were cut back, 2 bases at V and 5 bases at J, with 13 bases in the middle. CDR3 protein: CASSLMLFTNEQYF. CDR3 DNA: TGTGCCAGCAGCTTAATGTTGTTCACTAACGAGCAGTACTTC.

This clonotype was picked up a small number of times. CDR3 protein: CSAPMGYYNEQFF. The CDR3 nucleotides read TGCAGTGCCCCAATGGGATACTACAATGAGCAGTTCTTC. The chain uses TRBV20-1 and TRBJ2-1; no definite D call. CDR3 size: 13 residues. Germline values: CDR1 DFQATT, CDR2 SNEGSKA (reference sequence). V lost 6 bases to trimming and J lost 3 bases, with 12 bases between them.

The chain is built from TRBV7-3 and TRBJ1-1; TRBD1 might be the D (6 bases). This CDR3 is built from 13 residues. Between the trimmed V and J ends, which lost 5 bases and 4 bases, there was a span of 11 bases. CDR1 and CDR2 (germline): SGHTA, FQGTGA. The CDR3 bases are TGTGCCAGCAGCCCGACAGGTACCACTGAAGCTTTCTTT. Its translation: CASSPTGTTEAFF.

The rearrangement uses TRBV7-8 and TRBJ2-5; D is unresolved. This CDR3 is 13 amino acids long. V lost 10 bases and J 5 bases, leaving 17 bases between the germline ends. Germline CDR1 reads SGHVS; CDR2 reads FQNEAQ. The CDR3: CAITLGIKETQYF. The CDR3 DNA reads as TGTGCCATTACCCTGGGCATCAAGGAGACCCAGTACTTC. Looking up the rest from reference TRBV7-8 and TRBJ2-5 gives the full variable domain: GAGVSQSPRYKVAKRGQDVALRCDPISGHVSLFWYQQALGQGPEFLTYFQNEAQLDKSGLPSDRFFAERPEGSVSTLKIQRTQQEDSAVYLCAITLGIKETQYFGPGTRLLVL.

The chain couples TRBV30 to TRBJ2-5, with D tentatively TRBD1 or TRBD2 (5 bases each). V lost 2 bases and J 4 bases, leaving 17 bases between the germline ends. The CDR3 length is 15 residues. Germline assignment: CDR1 GTSNPN and CDR2 SVGIG (reference sequence). The chain's CDR3 is CAWSHGASKGETQYF. The CDR3 DNA sequence: TGTGCCTGGAGTCACGGGGCCTCGAAGGGAGAGACCCAGTACTTC.

The chain has TRBV30 and TRBJ1-5; 9 bases are a match to TRBD1. V was pared by 4 bases and J by 6 bases, with 10 bases of the junction left unmatched. Germline CDR1 GTSNPN, CDR2 SVGIG (reference sequence). This CDR3 has 15 residues. This chain's CDR3 is CAWTQTGGRGQPQHF. CDR3 nucleotides: TGTGCCTGGACCCAGACAGGGGGACGGGGTCAGCCCCAGCATTTT. Filled out from reference TRBV30 and TRBJ1-5, the complete variable domain reads SQTIHQWPATLVQPVGSPLSLECTVEGTSNPNLYWYRQAAGRGLQLLFYSVGIGQISSEVPQNLSASRPQDRQFILSSKKLLLSDSGFYLCAWTQTGGRGQPQHFGDGTRLSIL.

The gene calls are TRBV5-1 and TRBJ2-7; TRBD1 aligns across 9 bases. The germline gives CDR1 SGHRS, CDR2 YFSETQ. V was clipped by 0 bases and J by 5 bases; unmatched bases: 6. CDR3 length equals 15 residues. The CDR3 DNA reads TGCGCCAGCAGCTTGGAAGGGACAGGGCCCGACGAGCAGTACTTC. Amino acid sequence: CASSLEGTGPDEQYF.

This clonotype has more than one count but fewer than ten. The rearrangement joins TRBV12-3 or TRBV12-4 to TRBJ1-5; unclear D gene. Trimming removed 1 base at V and 0 bases at J, with 16 bases between. The CDR3 extends over 18 amino acids. In DNA form, the CDR3 reads TGTGCCAGCAGTTTAGAAATGGGCCTAGGAGATAGCAATCAGCCCCAGCATTTT. Translating gives CASSLEMGLGDSNQPQHF.